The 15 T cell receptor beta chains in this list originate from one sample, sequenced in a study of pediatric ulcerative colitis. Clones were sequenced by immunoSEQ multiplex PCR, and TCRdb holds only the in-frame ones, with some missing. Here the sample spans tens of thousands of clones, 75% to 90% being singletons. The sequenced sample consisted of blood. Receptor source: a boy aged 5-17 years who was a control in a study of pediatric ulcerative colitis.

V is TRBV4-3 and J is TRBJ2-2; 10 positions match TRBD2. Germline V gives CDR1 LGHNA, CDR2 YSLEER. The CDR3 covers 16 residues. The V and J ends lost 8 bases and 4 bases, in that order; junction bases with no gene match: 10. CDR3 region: CASGEISGGATGELFF. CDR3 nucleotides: TGCGCCAGCGGAGAAATAAGCGGGGGGGCCACCGGGGAGCTGTTTTTT.

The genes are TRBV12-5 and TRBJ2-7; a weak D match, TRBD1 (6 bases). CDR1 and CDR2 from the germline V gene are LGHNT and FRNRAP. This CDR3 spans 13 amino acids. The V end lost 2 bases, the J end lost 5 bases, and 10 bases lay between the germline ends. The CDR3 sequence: CASGLHRAHEQYF. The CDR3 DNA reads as TGTGCTAGTGGTTTGCACAGGGCCCACGAGCAGTACTTC.

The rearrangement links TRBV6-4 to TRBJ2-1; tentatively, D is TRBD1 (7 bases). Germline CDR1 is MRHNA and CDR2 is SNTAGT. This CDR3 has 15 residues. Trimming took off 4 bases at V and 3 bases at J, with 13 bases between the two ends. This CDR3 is CASSGEAGGYNEQFF. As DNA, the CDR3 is TGTGCCAGCAGTGGGGAGGCAGGGGGCTACAATGAGCAGTTCTTC.

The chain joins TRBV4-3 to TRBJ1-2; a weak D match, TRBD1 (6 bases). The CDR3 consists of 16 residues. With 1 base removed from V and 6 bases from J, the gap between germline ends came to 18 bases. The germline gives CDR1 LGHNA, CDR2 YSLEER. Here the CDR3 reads CASSQVRGGGRNGYTF. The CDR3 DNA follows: TGCGCCAGCAGCCAAGTAAGGGGTGGGGGCCGAAATGGCTACACCTTC.

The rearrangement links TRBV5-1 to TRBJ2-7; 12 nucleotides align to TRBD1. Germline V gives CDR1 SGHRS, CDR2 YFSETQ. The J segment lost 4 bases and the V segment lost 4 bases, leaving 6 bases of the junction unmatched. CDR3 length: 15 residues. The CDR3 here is CASSPGTGGVYEQYF. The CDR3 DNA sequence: TGCGCCAGCAGCCCTGGGACAGGGGGCGTGTACGAGCAGTACTTC.

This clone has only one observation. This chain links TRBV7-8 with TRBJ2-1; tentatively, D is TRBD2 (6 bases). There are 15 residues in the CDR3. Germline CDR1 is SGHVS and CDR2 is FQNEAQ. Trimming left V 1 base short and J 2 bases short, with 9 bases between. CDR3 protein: CASSLGRGAYNEQFF. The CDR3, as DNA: TGTGCCAGCAGCTTAGGGAGGGGCGCCTACAATGAGCAGTTCTTC.

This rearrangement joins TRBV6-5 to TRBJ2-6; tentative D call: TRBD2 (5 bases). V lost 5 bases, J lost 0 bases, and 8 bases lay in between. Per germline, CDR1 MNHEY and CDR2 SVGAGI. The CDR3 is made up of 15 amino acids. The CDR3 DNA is TGTGCCAGCAGTATCGGGAACTCTGGGGCCAACGTCCTGACTTTC. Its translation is CASSIGNSGANVLTF.

The CDR3 DNA is TGTGCCAGCAGTGAATGGACAGGGTCAAACACCGGGGAGCTGTTTTTT. It specifies CASSEWTGSNTGELFF. The chain couples TRBV6-4 to TRBJ2-2; the match to TRBD1 covers 8 bases. This CDR3 contains 16 residues. In germline, CDR1 is MRHNA, CDR2 SNTAGT. The junction had 5 bases not matched to a gene; V was cut back by 3 bases and J by 2 bases.

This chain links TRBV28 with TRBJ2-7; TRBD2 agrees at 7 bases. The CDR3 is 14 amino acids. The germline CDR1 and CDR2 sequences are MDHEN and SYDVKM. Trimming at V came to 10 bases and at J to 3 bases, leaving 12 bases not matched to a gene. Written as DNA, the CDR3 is TGTGCCAACGACGATCGGGGGGAAAACTACGAGCAGTACTTC. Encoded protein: CANDDRGENYEQYF.

The CDR3 DNA reads TGTGCCAGCAGTCTCGGGACTAGCGGGGGTACAGATACGCAGTATTTT. Protein: CASSLGTSGGTDTQYF. The chain recombines TRBV6-4 with TRBJ2-3; 14 nucleotides agree with TRBD2. Germline V gene sequence: CDR1 MRHNA, CDR2 SNTAGT. The J segment lost 3 bases and the V segment lost 5 bases, leaving 4 bases of the junction unmatched. This CDR3 has 16 amino acids.

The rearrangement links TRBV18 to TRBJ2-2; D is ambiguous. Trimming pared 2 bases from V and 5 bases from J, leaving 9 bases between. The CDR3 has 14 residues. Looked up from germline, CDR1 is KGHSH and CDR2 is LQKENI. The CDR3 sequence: CASSPGYRTGELFF. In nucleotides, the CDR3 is TGTGCCAGCTCACCAGGTTATCGGACCGGGGAGCTGTTTTTT. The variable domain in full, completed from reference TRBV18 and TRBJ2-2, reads NAGVMQNPRHLVRRRGQEARLRCSPMKGHSHVYWYRQLPEEGLKFMVYLQKENIIDESGMPKERFSAEFPKEGPSILRIQQVVRGDSAAYFCASSPGYRTGELFFGEGSRLTVL.

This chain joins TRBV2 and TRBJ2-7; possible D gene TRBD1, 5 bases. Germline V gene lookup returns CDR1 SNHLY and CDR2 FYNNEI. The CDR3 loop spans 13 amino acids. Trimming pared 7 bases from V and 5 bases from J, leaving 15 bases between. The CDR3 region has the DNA TGTGCCAGCACTCCTGGCAGGGTCGACGAGCAGTACTTC. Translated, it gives CASTPGRVDEQYF.

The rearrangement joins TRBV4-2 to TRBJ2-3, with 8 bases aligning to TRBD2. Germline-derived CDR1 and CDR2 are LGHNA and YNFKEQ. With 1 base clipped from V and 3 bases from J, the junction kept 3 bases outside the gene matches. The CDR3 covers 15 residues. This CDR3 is CASSQVREGTDTQYF. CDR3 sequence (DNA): TGTGCCAGCAGCCAAGTACGGGAGGGGACAGATACGCAGTATTTT.

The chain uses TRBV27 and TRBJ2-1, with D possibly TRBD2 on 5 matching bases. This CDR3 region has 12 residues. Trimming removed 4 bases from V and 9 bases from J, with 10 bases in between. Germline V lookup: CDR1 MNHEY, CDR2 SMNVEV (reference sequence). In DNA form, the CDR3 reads TGTGCCAGCAGTTGGAGGTTCGGTGAGCAGTTCTTC. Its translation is CASSWRFGEQFF.

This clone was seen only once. CDR3: CASKPGHHTDTQYF. The CDR3 nucleotides read TGTGCCAGTAAACCGGGACATCACACAGATACGCAGTATTTT. This rearrangement joins TRBV6-4 to TRBJ2-3, with D possibly TRBD1 on 6 matching bases. Trimming removed 9 bases at V and 2 bases at J, with 15 bases between. CDR1 and CDR2 (germline): MRHNA, SNTAGT. The CDR3 is made up of 14 amino acids.